This T cell receptor beta chain was captured by sequencing in a study of T-cell reconstitution after alpha-beta-depleted transplantation in children. For TCRbeta, the library was prepared with unique molecular identifiers. From the PCR reads, TCRdb called clonotypes with MiXCR, one entry per CDR3 protein. This table holds around 490,000 distinct CDR3 sequences, roughly 11% found once. Unmatched junction bases numbered 8, after V lost 7 bases and J lost 9 bases. CDR3 length equals 14 residues. Germline V gene data show CDR1 as LGHDT and CDR2 as YNNKEL (reference sequence). This clonotype was counted between two and nine times.

The sequenced sample was PBMCs, mostly from graft donor cells, obtained 180 days after TCRalphabeta/CD19-depleted stem cell transplant. The rearrangement joins TRBV3-1 to TRBJ2-1; 11 bases are shared with TRBD2. This receptor was obtained from a female patient younger than 10 who had a stem cell transplant for aplastic anemia, so the T cells may come from the graft donor. The CDR3 sequence: CASKPLAGAAEQFF. CDR3 DNA sequence: TGTGCCAGCAAACCACTAGCGGGAGCGGCTGAGCAGTTCTTC.